This TCR beta chain appears in the sequencing data of a study of cytomegalovirus exposure and HLA in healthy donors. Study outcomes and limitations: Reports showed the classifier diagnosing cytomegalovirus status with high specificity and sensitivity. Later analysis identified a missense DCLRE1C variant that was linked to TCR beta V- and J-gene trimming. Being productive about 87% or about 30% of the time was typical of most TCR beta V segments in an earlier analysis. CMV serostatus was the sole immune exposure information available.

Details on this clone: Its antigen is undetermined.

The PCR made use of 60 Vbeta and 13 Jbeta primers. Sequenced by immunoSEQ multiplex PCR; TCRdb stores in-frame clones only, minus some. This table holds about 200,000 clones. Germline-derived CDR1 and CDR2 are LNHDA and SQIVND (reference sequence). The V segment lost 5 bases and the J segment 1 base; nucleotides outside the gene matches: 4. This CDR3 comprises 14 residues. The TCR was taken from a girl under 10 years old in good health and CMV-seropositive. The sample comprised PBMCs. This rearrangement joins TRBV19 to TRBJ2-7; 8 bases match TRBD2. This CDR3 reads CASSSSGPSYEQYF. Here the CDR3 DNA reads TGTGCCAGTAGTTCTAGCGGGCCTTCCTACGAGCAGTACTTC. Combining the CDR3 with reference TRBV19 and TRBJ2-7 gives the whole variable domain DGGITQSPKYLFRKEGQNVTLSCEQNLNHDAMYWYRQDPGQGLRLIYYSQIVNDFQKGDIAEGYSVSREKKESFPLTVTSAQKNPTAFYLCASSSSGPSYEQYFGPGTRLTVT.